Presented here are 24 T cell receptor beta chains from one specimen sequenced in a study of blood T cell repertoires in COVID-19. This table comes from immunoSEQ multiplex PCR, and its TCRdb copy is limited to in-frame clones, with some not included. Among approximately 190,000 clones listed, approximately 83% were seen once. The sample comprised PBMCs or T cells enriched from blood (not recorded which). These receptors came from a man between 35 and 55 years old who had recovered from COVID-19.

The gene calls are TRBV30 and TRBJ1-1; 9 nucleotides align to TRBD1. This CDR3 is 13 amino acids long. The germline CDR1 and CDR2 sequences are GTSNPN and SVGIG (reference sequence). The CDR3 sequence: CASRRDRDTEAFF. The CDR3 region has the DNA TGTGCTTCTCGGCGGGACAGGGACACTGAAGCTTTCTTT.

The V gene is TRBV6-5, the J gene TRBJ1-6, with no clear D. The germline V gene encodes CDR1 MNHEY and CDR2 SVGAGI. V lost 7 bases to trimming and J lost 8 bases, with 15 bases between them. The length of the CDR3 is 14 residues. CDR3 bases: TGTGCCAGCATCTCCGATCTAGTTTATTCACCCCTCCACTTT. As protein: CASISDLVYSPLHF.

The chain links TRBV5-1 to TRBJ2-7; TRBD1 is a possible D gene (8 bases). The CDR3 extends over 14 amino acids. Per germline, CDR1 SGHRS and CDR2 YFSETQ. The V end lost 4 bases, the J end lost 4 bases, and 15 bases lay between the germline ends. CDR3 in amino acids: CASSTGQGGYEQYF. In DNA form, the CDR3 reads TGCGCCAGCAGCACTGGACAGGGAGGGTACGAGCAGTACTTC.

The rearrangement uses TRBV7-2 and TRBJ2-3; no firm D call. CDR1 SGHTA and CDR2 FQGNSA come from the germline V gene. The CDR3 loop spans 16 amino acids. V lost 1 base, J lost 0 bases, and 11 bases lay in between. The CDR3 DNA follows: TGTGCCAGCAGCTTAGGGCAGGCGCCTAGCACAGATACGCAGTATTTT. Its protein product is CASSLGQAPSTDTQYF.

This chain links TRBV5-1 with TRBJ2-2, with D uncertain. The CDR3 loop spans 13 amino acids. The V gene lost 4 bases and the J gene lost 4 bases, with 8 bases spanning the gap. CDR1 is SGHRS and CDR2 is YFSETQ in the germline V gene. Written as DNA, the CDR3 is TGCGCCAGCAGCCCCGACACCACCGGGGAGCTGTTTTTT. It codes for CASSPDTTGELFF.

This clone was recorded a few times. The CDR3 DNA reads TGTGCCAGCAGGCAACAGGGGGACTATGGCTACACCTTC. This codes for CASRQQGDYGYTF. The J gene is TRBJ1-2, the V gene TRBV6-5; 8 bases align to TRBD1. Germline CDR1 reads MNHEY; CDR2 reads SVGAGI. The CDR3 has 13 amino acids. V shed 6 bases and J 3 bases; nucleotides not matched to a gene: 3.

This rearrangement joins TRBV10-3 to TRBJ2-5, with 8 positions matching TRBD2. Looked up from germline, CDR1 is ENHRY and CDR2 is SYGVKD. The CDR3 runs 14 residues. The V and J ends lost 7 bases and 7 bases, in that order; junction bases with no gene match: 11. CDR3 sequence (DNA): TGTGCCATCAAGAGTCGGGGGGGCGTCGGGACCCAGTACTTC. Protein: CAIKSRGGVGTQYF.

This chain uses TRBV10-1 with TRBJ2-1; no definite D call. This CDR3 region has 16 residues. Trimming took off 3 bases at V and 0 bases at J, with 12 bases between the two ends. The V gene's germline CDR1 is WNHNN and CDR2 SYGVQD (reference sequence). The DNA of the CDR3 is TGCGCCAGCAGTGACCCAAGCTCCAACTCCTACAATGAGCAGTTCTTC. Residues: CASSDPSSNSYNEQFF.

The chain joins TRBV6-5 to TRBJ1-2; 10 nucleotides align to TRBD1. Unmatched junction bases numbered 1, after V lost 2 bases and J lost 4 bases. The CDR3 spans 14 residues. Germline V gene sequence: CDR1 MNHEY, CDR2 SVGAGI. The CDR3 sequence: CASSYGQGGYGYTF. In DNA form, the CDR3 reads TGTGCCAGCAGTTACGGACAGGGGGGCTATGGCTACACCTTC.

CDR3 region: CASSRGYTEAFF. As DNA, the CDR3 is TGTGCCAGCAGTCGGGGTTACACTGAAGCTTTCTTT. J is TRBJ1-1 and V is TRBV6-5; D is uncertain. Germline CDR1 MNHEY, CDR2 SVGAGI. V shed 5 bases and J shed 3 bases, with 7 bases lying between them. CDR3 length: 12 residues.

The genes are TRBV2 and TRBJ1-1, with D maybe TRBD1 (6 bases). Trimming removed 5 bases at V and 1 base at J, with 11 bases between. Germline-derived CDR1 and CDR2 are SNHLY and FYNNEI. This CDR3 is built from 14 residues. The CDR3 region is CASSLGQKNTEAFF. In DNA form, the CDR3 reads TGTGCCAGCAGTCTAGGACAGAAGAACACTGAAGCTTTCTTT.

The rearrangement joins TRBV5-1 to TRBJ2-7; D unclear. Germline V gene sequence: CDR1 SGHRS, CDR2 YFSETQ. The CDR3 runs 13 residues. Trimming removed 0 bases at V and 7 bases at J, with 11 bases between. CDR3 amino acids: CASSLALLREQYF. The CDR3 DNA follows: TGCGCCAGCAGCTTGGCTCTTCTCCGGGAGCAGTACTTC.

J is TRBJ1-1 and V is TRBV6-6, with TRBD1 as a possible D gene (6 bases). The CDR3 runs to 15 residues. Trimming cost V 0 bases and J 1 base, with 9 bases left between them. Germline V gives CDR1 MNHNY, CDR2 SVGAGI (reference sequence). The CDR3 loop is CASSYSGQKNTEAFF. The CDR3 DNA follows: TGTGCCAGCAGTTACTCGGGACAAAAGAACACTGAAGCTTTCTTT.

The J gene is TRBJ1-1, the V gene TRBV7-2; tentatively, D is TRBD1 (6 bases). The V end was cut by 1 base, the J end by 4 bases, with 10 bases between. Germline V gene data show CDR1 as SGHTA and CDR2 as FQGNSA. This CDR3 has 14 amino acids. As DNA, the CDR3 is TGTGCCAGCAGCTTAGACAGGGCAGGCACTGAAGCTTTCTTT. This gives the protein CASSLDRAGTEAFF.

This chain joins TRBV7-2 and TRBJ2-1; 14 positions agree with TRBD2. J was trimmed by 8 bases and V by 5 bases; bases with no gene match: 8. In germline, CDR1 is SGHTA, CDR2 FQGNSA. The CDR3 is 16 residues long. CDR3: CASSGGTSGGMHEQFF. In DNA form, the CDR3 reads TGTGCCAGCAGCGGGGGGACTAGCGGGGGTATGCATGAGCAGTTCTTC.

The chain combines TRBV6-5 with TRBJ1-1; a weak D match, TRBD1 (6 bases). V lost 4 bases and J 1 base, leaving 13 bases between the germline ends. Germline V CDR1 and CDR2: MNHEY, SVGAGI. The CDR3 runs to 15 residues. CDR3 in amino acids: CASSSWGHGNTEAFF. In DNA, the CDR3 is TGTGCCAGCAGTTCCTGGGGACACGGGAACACTGAAGCTTTCTTT.

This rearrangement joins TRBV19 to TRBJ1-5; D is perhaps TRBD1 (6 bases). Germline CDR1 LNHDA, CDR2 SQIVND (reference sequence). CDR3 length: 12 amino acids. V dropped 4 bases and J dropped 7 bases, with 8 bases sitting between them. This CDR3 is CASSTGVQPQHF. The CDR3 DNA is TGTGCCAGTAGTACAGGGGTCCAGCCCCAGCATTTT.

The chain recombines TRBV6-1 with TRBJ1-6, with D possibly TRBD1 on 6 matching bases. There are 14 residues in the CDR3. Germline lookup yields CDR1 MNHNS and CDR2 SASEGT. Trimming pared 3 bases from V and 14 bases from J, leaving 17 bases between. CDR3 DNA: TGTGCCAGCAGTGACGCAGGGGACGCAGACACCCTCCACTTT. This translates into CASSDAGDADTLHF.

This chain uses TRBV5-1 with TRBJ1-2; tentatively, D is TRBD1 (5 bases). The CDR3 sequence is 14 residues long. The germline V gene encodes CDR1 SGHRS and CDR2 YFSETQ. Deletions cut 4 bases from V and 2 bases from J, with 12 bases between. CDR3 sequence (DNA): TGCGCCAGCAGCCCTCTACAGGTGAACTATGGCTACACCTTC. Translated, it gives CASSPLQVNYGYTF.

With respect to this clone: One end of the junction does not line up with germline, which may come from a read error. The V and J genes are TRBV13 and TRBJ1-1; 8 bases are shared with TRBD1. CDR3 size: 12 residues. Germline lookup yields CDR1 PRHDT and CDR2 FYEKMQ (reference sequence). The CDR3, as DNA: TGTGCCAGCAGCTTCCCCGGGACAGGCATGGTCTTT. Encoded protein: CASSFPGTGMVF.

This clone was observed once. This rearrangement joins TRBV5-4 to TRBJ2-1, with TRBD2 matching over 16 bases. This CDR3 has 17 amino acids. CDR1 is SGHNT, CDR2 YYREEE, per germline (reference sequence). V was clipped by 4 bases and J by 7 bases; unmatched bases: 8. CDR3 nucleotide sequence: TGTGCCAGCAGCGTCGGGACTAGCGGGGGGGCCAGGAATGAGCAGTTCTTC. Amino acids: CASSVGTSGGARNEQFF.

The CDR3: CASSELPAGTSGTYEQYF. Written as DNA, the CDR3 is TGTGCCAGCAGCGAGCTCCCCGCCGGGACTAGCGGGACCTACGAGCAGTACTTC. The gene calls are TRBV5-5 and TRBJ2-7, with TRBD2 identical over 13 bases. V lost 4 bases and J lost 2; bases outside the gene matches: 12. The CDR3 is made up of 18 amino acids. The V gene's germline CDR1 is SGHKS and CDR2 YYEKEE (reference sequence). The variable domain in full, completed from reference TRBV5-5 and TRBJ2-7, reads DAGVTQSPTHLIKTRGQQVTLRCSPISGHKSVSWYQQVLGQGPQFIFQYYEKEERGRGNFPDRFSARQFPNYSSELNVNALLLGDSALYLCASSELPAGTSGTYEQYFGPGTRLTVT.

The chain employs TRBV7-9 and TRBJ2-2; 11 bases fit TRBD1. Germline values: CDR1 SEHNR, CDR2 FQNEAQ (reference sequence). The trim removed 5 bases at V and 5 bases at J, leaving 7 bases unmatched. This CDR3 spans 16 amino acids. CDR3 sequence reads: CASSRTGGSFTGELFF. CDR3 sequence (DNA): TGTGCCAGCAGCCGGACAGGGGGCTCTTTTACCGGGGAGCTGTTTTTT.

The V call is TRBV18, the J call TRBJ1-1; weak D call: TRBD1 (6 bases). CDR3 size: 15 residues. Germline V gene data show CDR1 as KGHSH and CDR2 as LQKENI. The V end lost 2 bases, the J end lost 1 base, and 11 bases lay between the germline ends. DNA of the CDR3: TGTGCCAGCTCACCAACCCAAGGGGGGAACACTGAAGCTTTCTTT. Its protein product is CASSPTQGGNTEAFF. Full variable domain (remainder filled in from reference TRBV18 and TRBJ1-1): NAGVMQNPRHLVRRRGQEARLRCSPMKGHSHVYWYRQLPEEGLKFMVYLQKENIIDESGMPKERFSAEFPKEGPSILRIQQVVRGDSAAYFCASSPTQGGNTEAFFGQGTRLTVV.